Given below is one T cell receptor (beta chain) in context. Its antigen is undetermined. CDR1 and CDR2 from the germline V gene are LGHDT and YNNKEL (reference sequence). The CDR3 has 16 residues. The ends lost 8 bases at V and 2 bases at J; junction bases unmatched: 13. These data come from a study of identical twins. Study-level results: In beta out-of-frame sequences, the excess sharing between twins was weaker. Cross-sectional statistical analysis, not tracking of the same donors, underpinned the conclusions.

Template switching added a universal primer site; cDNA carried unique molecular identifiers. TCRdb called the 5' RACE reads again in MiXCR, with one record for every CDR3 protein. The repertoire has approximately 700,000 distinct CDR3 sequences, about 20% of them found once; the top ten carry around 12%. Separately, the same data were catalogued under a study of T cells expressing NK-cell markers. That work states: The study left the HCMV specificity of expanded NKG2C+ T cell clones unresolved.

The receptor comes from a young woman in good health. The specimen was PBMCs. The chain joins TRBV3-1 to TRBJ1-1, with 8 bases that match TRBD1. CDR3 region: CASGTWTGFSNTEAFF. CDR3 bases: TGTGCCAGCGGAACATGGACAGGGTTTAGTAACACTGAAGCTTTCTTT. The full variable domain, rest sourced from reference TRBV3-1 and TRBJ1-1, is DTAVSQTPKYLVTQMGNDKSIKCEQNLGHDTMYWYKQDSKKFLKIMFSYNNKELIINETVPNRFSPKSPDKAHLNLHINSLELGDSAVYFCASGTWTGFSNTEAFFGQGTRLTVV.